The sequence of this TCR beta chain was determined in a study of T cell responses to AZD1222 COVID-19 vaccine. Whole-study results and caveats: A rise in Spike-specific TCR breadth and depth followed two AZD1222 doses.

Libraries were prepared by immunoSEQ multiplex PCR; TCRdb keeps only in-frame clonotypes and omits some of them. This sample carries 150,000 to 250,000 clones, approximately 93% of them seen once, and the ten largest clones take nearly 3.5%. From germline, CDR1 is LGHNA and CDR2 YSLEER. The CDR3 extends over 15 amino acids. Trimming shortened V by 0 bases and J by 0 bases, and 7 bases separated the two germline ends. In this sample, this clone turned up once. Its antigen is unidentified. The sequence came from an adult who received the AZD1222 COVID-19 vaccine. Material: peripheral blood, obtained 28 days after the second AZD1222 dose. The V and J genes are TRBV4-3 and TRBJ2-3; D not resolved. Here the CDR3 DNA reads TGCGCCAGCAGCCAAGATCGCGGCAGCACAGATACGCAGTATTTT. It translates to CASSQDRGSTDTQYF.